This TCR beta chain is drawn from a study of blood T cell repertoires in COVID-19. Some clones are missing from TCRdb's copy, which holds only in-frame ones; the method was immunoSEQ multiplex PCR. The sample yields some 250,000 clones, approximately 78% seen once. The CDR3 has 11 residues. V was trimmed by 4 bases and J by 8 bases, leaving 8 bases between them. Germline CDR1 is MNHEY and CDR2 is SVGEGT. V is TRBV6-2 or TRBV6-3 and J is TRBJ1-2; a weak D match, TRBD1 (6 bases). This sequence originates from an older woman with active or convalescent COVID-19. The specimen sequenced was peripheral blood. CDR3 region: CASSWTAGYTF. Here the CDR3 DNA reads TGTGCCAGCAGTTGGACAGCCGGCTACACCTTC.